A selection of T cell receptor beta chains follows, all from one sample in a study of molecular identifiers for immune sequencing clone quantification. Via MiXCR, TCRdb re-called the PCR reads, giving one row per CDR3 protein. The data hold about 630,000 distinct CDR3 sequences, with about 25% observed a single time. The source material was naive CD8+ T cells from blood, with Jurkat cell RNA spiked in. The origin of the receptors is a human donor in good health. Some libraries in this study had Jurkat cell RNA spiked in. Each CDR3 is given with its conserved first and last residue. A D gene is named only where the DNA matches it firmly. Some rows mark clone size as missing; the rest say once, few, many or name a class of expanded clone.

D | size | J | V | CDR3 | DNA
- | few | TRBJ2-2 | TRBV24-1 | CGTSDSRFTGELFF | TGTGGCACCAGTGATTCGAGATTCACCGGGGAGCTGTTTTTT
- | - | TRBJ2-2 | TRBV28 | CASSPNWAVGELFF | TGTGCCAGCAGTCCTAATTGGGCCGTCGGGGAGCTGTTTTTT
- | many | TRBJ2-7 | TRBV5-6 | CASNGDSYEQYF | TGTGCCAGTAATGGGGACTCCTACGAGCAGTACTTC
TRBD1 | many | TRBJ1-1 | TRBV2 | CASTYRGAEAFF | TGTGCCAGCACTTACAGGGGCGCGGAAGCTTTCTTT
- | many | TRBJ2-3 | TRBV2 | CASSEALRILAEGADTQYF | TGTGCCAGCAGTGAAGCGCTTAGAATACTAGCAGAAGGGGCAGATACGCAGTATTTT
- | - | TRBJ2-3 | TRBV20-1 | CSASDGGGIVDTQYF | TGCAGTGCTAGCGATGGGGGAGGAATTGTAGATACGCAGTATTTT
- | few | TRBJ1-1 | TRBV27 | CASSALPGLGTEAFF | TGTGCCAGCAGTGCGCTGCCGGGACTAGGCACTGAAGCTTTCTTT
- | - | TRBJ1-1 | TRBV7-2 | CANSLVGQGNTEAFF | TGTGCCAACAGCTTAGTGGGTCAGGGAAACACTGAAGCTTTCTTT
- | - | TRBJ1-5 | TRBV2 | CASSDAARGNQPQHF | TGTGCCAGCAGTGATGCCGCGCGGGGCAATCAGCCCCAGCATTTT
- | many | TRBJ1-1 | TRBV27 | CASSLQGRKEAFF | TGTGCCAGCAGTTTACAGGGGAGGAAGGAAGCTTTCTTT
TRBD2 | - | TRBJ2-3 | TRBV27 | CASSPLREGYTDTQYF | TGTGCCAGCAGTCCCCTCCGGGAGGGATACACAGATACGCAGTATTTT
- | many | TRBJ2-3 | TRBV7-9 | CASSFGSDTQYF | TGTGCCAGCAGCTTCGGTTCCGATACGCAGTATTTT
- | few | TRBJ2-5 | TRBV28 | CASSPLSDEETQYF | TGTGCCAGCAGTCCCCTTTCTGATGAAGAGACCCAGTACTTC
- | many | TRBJ2-7 | TRBV19 | CASSGTPLRLYF | TGTGCCAGTAGTGGGACACCCCTACGTCTGTACTTC
TRBD2 | - | TRBJ2-7 | TRBV27 | CATRQLLAENYEQYF | TGTGCCACTCGACAATTACTAGCGGAGAATTACGAGCAGTACTTC
TRBD1 | - | TRBJ1-1 | TRBV10-2 | CASTLSGGRGTDAFF | TGCGCCAGCACTTTGTCAGGGGGCAGGGGGACTGACGCTTTCTTT
- | many | TRBJ2-2 | TRBV12-3/TRBV12-4 | CASSPVATGELFF | TGTGCCAGCAGTCCAGTGGCCACCGGGGAGCTGTTTTTT
TRBD2 | few | TRBJ2-7 | TRBV9 | CASSVSGLGGYEQYF | TGTGCCAGCAGCGTTTCGGGACTAGGGGGCTACGAGCAGTACTTC
TRBD2 | - | TRBJ2-7 | TRBV27 | CASSDAAGGIYDEQYF | TGTGCCAGCAGCGACGCTGCGGGGGGGATTTACGACGAGCAGTACTTC
- | - | TRBJ1-2 | TRBV13 | CASSLKGGTNYGYTF | TGTGCCAGCAGCTTAAAGGGCGGCACTAACTATGGCTACACCTTC
- | - | TRBJ2-2 | TRBV20-1 | CSARGQLENTGELFF | TGCAGTGCTAGAGGACAGCTAGAGAACACCGGGGAGCTGTTTTTT
TRBD1 | few | TRBJ1-6 | TRBV6-5 | CASSYWGGQGYNSPLHF | TGTGCCAGCAGTTACTGGGGGGGACAGGGATATAATTCACCCCTCCACTTT
- | few | TRBJ2-2 | TRBV27 | CASSLSPGAGELFF | TGTGCCAGCAGTTTAAGTCCGGGGGCCGGGGAGCTGTTTTTT
- | many | TRBJ2-7 | TRBV7-2 | CASSSPRLEQYF | TGTGCCAGCAGCTCCCCCAGGCTAGAGCAGTACTTC
- | many | TRBJ1-5 | TRBV28 | CASSPLGGSNQPQHF | TGTGCCAGCAGTCCCCTGGGGGGGAGCAATCAGCCCCAGCATTTT
TRBD2 | - | TRBJ2-7 | TRBV20-1 | CSARGRVDYEQYF | TGCAGTGCTAGGGGGAGGGTTGACTACGAGCAGTACTTC
- | many | TRBJ2-2 | TRBV6-2/TRBV6-3 | CASFAGGTGELFF | TGTGCCAGCTTCGCAGGAGGAACTGGGGAGCTGTTTTTT
- | - | TRBJ2-7 | TRBV27 | CASSFSKADYEQYF | TGTGCCAGCAGTTTTAGCAAGGCCGACTACGAGCAGTACTTC
- | many | TRBJ2-5 | TRBV7-9 | CASSLAREIGETQYF | TGTGCCAGCAGCTTAGCGAGGGAAATAGGAGAGACCCAGTACTTC
TRBD2 | - | TRBJ2-2 | TRBV24-1 | CATSDLPRTFSGSVTGELFF | TGTGCCACCAGTGATTTGCCCCGAACATTTAGCGGGAGTGTAACCGGGGAGCTGTTTTTT
TRBD1 | many | TRBJ2-5 | TRBV6-5 | CASSYEGSEGAKTQYF | TGTGCCAGCAGTTACGAGGGGAGTGAGGGGGCGAAGACCCAGTACTTC
TRBD1 | few | TRBJ2-7 | TRBV5-1 | CASSFWTGDSYEQYF | TGCGCCAGCAGCTTTTGGACAGGGGACTCCTACGAGCAGTACTTC
- | many | TRBJ1-1 | TRBV20-1 | CSARNRDYNEAFF | TGCAGTGCTAGAAACAGGGACTATAATGAAGCTTTCTTT
- | - | TRBJ1-4 | TRBV7-9 | CASSLKSEKLFF | TGTGCCAGCAGCTTAAAGAGTGAAAAACTGTTTTTT
TRBD2 | - | TRBJ2-1 | TRBV29-1 | CSVTSGRANEQFF | TGCAGCGTTACTAGCGGGAGGGCCAATGAGCAGTTCTTC
- | - | TRBJ2-7 | TRBV6-1 | CASALDSSYEQYF | TGTGCCAGCGCCTTGGACAGCTCCTACGAGCAGTACTTC
TRBD2 | few | TRBJ2-1 | TRBV11-3 | CASGLDNEQFF | TGTGCCAGCGGACTAGACAATGAGCAGTTCTTC
- | - | TRBJ2-7 | TRBV6-1 | CASNGGYSTYEQYF | TGTGCCAGCAACGGAGGCTACTCGACCTACGAGCAGTACTTC
- | many | TRBJ2-3 | TRBV5-8 | CASSLEGSRVSTDTQYF | TGTGCCAGCAGCTTGGAGGGCAGCCGGGTTAGCACAGATACGCAGTATTTT
TRBD1 | many | TRBJ2-3 | TRBV2 | CASSGWGTATDTQYF | TGTGCCAGCAGTGGTTGGGGGACAGCCACAGATACGCAGTATTTT
TRBD2 | many | TRBJ2-5 | TRBV7-6 | CASSPRLAEETQYF | TGTGCCAGCAGCCCCCGACTAGCTGAAGAGACCCAGTACTTC
- | many | TRBJ1-1 | TRBV7-9 | CASSLGQPEAFF | TGTGCCAGCAGCTTAGGACAGCCTGAAGCTTTCTTT
- | many | TRBJ2-5 | TRBV4-3 | CASSQDIAGKETQYF | TGCGCCAGCAGCCAAGATATAGCAGGGAAAGAGACCCAGTACTTC
- | many | TRBJ2-7 | TRBV7-9 | CASSLLPGSEQYF | TGTGCCAGCAGCTTACTCCCCGGGAGTGAGCAGTACTTC
- | once | TRBJ2-7 | TRBV7-9 | CASSLEQGTDERYF | TGTGCCAGCAGCTTAGAACAGGGTACGGACGAGCGGTACTTC